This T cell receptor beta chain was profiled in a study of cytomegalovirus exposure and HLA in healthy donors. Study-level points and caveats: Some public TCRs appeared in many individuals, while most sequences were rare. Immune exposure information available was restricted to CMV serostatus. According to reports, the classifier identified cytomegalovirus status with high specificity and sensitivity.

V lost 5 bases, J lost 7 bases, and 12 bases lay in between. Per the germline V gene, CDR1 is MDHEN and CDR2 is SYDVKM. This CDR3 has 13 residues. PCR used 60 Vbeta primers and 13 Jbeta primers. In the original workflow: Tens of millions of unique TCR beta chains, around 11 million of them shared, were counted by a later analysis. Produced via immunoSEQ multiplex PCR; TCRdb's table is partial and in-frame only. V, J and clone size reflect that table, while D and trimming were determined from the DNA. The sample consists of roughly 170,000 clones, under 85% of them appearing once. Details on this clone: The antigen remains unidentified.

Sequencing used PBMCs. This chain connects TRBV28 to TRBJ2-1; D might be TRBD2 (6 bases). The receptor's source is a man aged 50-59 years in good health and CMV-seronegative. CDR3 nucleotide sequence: TGTGCCAGCAGTCCCCCACGGGGGAATGAGCAGTTCTTC. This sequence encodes CASSPPRGNEQFF.